The 6 T cell receptor beta chains in this list originate from one sample, sequenced in a study of T cells after yellow fever vaccination. TCRdb re-called the 5' RACE reads through MiXCR, storing one row per CDR3 protein. Counted here are around 88,000 distinct CDR3 sequences, 10% to 15% occurring once; the ten biggest clones make up around 25%. The material was CD8+ T cells not binding an NS4B(214-222) dextramer, sorted from PBMCs, obtained about 21 days after the first yellow fever vaccination. The receptors stem from a man aged 18 to 30 who received the YFV17D yellow fever vaccine.

V gene TRBV7-8 combines with J gene TRBJ2-5; 10 bases match TRBD2. V was pared by 3 bases and J by 1 base, with 8 bases of the junction left unmatched. The germline CDR1 and CDR2 sequences are SGHVS and FQNEAQ. The CDR3 loop spans 17 amino acids. CDR3: CASSFGQVAGGQETQYF. In nucleotides, the CDR3 is TGTGCCAGCAGCTTTGGGCAGGTAGCGGGGGGCCAAGAGACCCAGTACTTC.

This clonotype was counted between two and nine times. This chain connects TRBV2 to TRBJ1-4, with D possibly matching TRBD1 (6 bases). The CDR3 runs to 15 residues. The germline V gene encodes CDR1 SNHLY and CDR2 FYNNEI. Between the trimmed V and J ends, which lost 3 bases and 8 bases, there was a span of 16 bases. CDR3 sequence reads: CASSEMGGGREKLFF. CDR3 bases: TGTGCCAGCAGTGAGATGGGAGGGGGTCGAGAAAAACTGTTTTTT.

The J gene is TRBJ2-7, the V gene TRBV27; possible D gene TRBD2, 6 bases. V was clipped by 3 bases and J by 2 bases, with 11 bases between them. Germline V gene data show CDR1 as MNHEY and CDR2 as SMNVEV (reference sequence). This CDR3 is 14 amino acids long. CDR3 in DNA: TGTGCCAGCAGTTTGGGGGGAAACCCCTACGAGCAGTACGTC. This codes for CASSLGGNPYEQYV.

The chain links TRBV7-9 to TRBJ2-7; weak D call: TRBD1 (6 bases). V shed 6 bases and J shed 1 base, with 13 bases lying between them. The germline gives CDR1 SEHNR, CDR2 FQNEAQ (reference sequence). The CDR3 consists of 14 residues. The CDR3 loop is CASRGAGSSYEQYF. The DNA for the CDR3 is TGTGCCAGCAGGGGGGCAGGGTCTTCCTACGAGCAGTACTTC.

The V gene is TRBV7-8, the J gene TRBJ1-5; no clear D. Trimming took off 2 bases at V and 1 base at J, with 12 bases between the two ends. The germline V gene has CDR1 SGHVS and CDR2 FQNEAQ. CDR3 size: 16 residues. The CDR3 nucleotides read TGTGCCAGCAGCTTATCCGGCATCAAGAGCAATCAGCCCCAGCATTTT. Its protein product is CASSLSGIKSNQPQHF.

The chain links TRBV10-2 to TRBJ2-7, with 7 positions matching TRBD1. The CDR3 runs to 14 residues. Trimming removed 6 bases from V and 7 bases from J; junction bases left unmatched: 12. Germline CDR1 reads WSHSY; CDR2 reads SAAADI. The CDR3 reads CASSSATGILEQYF. For the CDR3, the DNA is TGCGCCAGCAGCTCCGCGACAGGGATTCTGGAGCAGTACTTC.